Below, 30 T cell receptor beta chains from the same sample are listed, as sequenced in a study of blood T cells in healthy people across ages. With a J-beta primer mix and a sample-barcoded 5' primer, a second PCR ran roughly 6 to 11 cycles. TCRdb re-analysed the 5' RACE reads in MiXCR, keeping a single row per CDR3 protein. The table records about 1 million distinct CDR3 sequences, roughly 45% of them present only once. The sample consisted of blood. Receptors originate from a woman aged 55 to 70 in good health.

The table lists this clonotype with a few counts. This rearrangement joins TRBV6-5 to TRBJ2-3, with a weak D call TRBD2 (5 bases). The germline V gene has CDR1 MNHEY and CDR2 SVGAGI. This CDR3 has 13 amino acids. The V gene lost 5 bases and the J gene lost 14 bases, with 20 bases spanning the gap. The CDR3 region has the DNA TGTGCCAGCAGTCCCACCCCAGCGGCCCAAGCGTATTTT. Encoded protein: CASSPTPAAQAYF.

The chain couples TRBV7-9 to TRBJ2-7; D possibly uses TRBD1 or TRBD2 (5 bases each). The germline V gene encodes CDR1 SEHNR and CDR2 FQNEAQ (reference sequence). V shed 4 bases and J shed 3 bases, with 16 bases lying between them. The CDR3 extends over 15 amino acids. CDR3 loop: CASSSGGDPRYEQYF. The CDR3 DNA reads TGTGCCAGCAGCTCCGGTGGGGACCCACGCTACGAGCAGTACTTC.

This clonotype was detected only a few times. The V and J genes are TRBV28 and TRBJ1-2; possibly TRBD1 for D (5 bases). The V end was cut by 4 bases, the J end by 3 bases, with 9 bases between. The CDR3 is made up of 13 amino acids. Germline values: CDR1 MDHEN, CDR2 SYDVKM. In nucleotides, the CDR3 is TGTGCCAGCAGTTCAGGGTGGGACTATGGCTACACCTTC. Its protein is CASSSGWDYGYTF.

The chain uses TRBV20-1 and TRBJ1-4, with a weak D call TRBD1 (5 bases). CDR1 DFQATT and CDR2 SNEGSKA come from the germline V gene (reference sequence). This CDR3 has 14 residues. The ends were cut back, 8 bases at V and 8 bases at J, with 21 bases in the middle. The CDR3, as DNA: TGCAGTCCAGAGACCCAAGGGGCTGGGGAAAAACTGTTTTTT. Residues: CSPETQGAGEKLFF.

This chain links TRBV4-2 with TRBJ1-2, with a possible D match to TRBD1 (6 bases). Germline-derived CDR1 and CDR2 are LGHNA and YNFKEQ. This CDR3 has 16 residues. V shed 0 bases and J shed 4 bases, with 15 bases lying between them. The chain's CDR3 is CASSQDVSGDTYGYTF. CDR3 bases: TGTGCCAGCAGCCAAGATGTTTCAGGGGATACCTATGGCTACACCTTC.

The chain links TRBV20-1 to TRBJ2-7; D is possibly TRBD2 (5 bases). CDR1 is DFQATT and CDR2 is SNEGSKA in the germline V gene (reference sequence). V lost 3 bases, J lost 7 bases, and 13 bases lay in between. This CDR3 spans 12 amino acids. CDR3 sequence (DNA): TGCAGTGCTAGCGGGATAAGTAGGGAGCAGTACTTC. Translated, it gives CSASGISREQYF.

A few counts support this clonotype. The chain has TRBV5-1 and TRBJ2-1; 11 bases fit TRBD2. V was clipped by 4 bases and J by 6 bases; unmatched bases: 9. The CDR3 has 16 residues. The germline V gene has CDR1 SGHRS and CDR2 YFSETQ. CDR3 amino acids: CASSVPGLAVLNEQFF. The CDR3 nucleotides are TGCGCCAGCAGCGTACCGGGACTAGCGGTGCTCAATGAGCAGTTCTTC.

This clonotype was counted only a few times. This rearrangement joins TRBV18 to TRBJ2-6; D unclear. This CDR3 has 18 residues. Trimming shortened V by 3 bases and J by 0 bases, and 15 bases separated the two germline ends. In germline, CDR1 is KGHSH, CDR2 LQKENI. The CDR3 region has the DNA TGTGCCAGCTCACCGAACAACTTTGACCCCTCTGGGGCCAACGTCCTGACTTTC. Translation gives CASSPNNFDPSGANVLTF.

This clonotype came up many times. The chain uses TRBV11-1 and TRBJ2-7; D remains unclear. This CDR3 has 15 amino acids. The germline CDR1 and CDR2 sequences are SGHAT and FQDESV (reference sequence). The V end lost 0 bases, the J end lost 3 bases, and 12 bases lay between the germline ends. CDR3 in amino acids: CASSLAQPSDYEQYF. In DNA, the CDR3 is TGTGCCAGCAGCTTAGCGCAACCCTCGGACTACGAGCAGTACTTC.

The chain uses TRBV12-3 or TRBV12-4 and TRBJ2-3, with a tentative D call TRBD2 (7 bases). The CDR3 extends over 18 amino acids. Trimming shortened V by 3 bases and J by 0 bases, and 19 bases separated the two germline ends. In nucleotides, the CDR3 is TGTGCCAGCAGTTTGGGGGCGGGAGCCTCCTTAAGCACAGATACGCAGTATTTT. Its protein product is CASSLGAGASLSTDTQYF.

The chain carries TRBV11-2 and TRBJ1-2; 8 bases map to TRBD1. The CDR3 contains 15 residues. CDR1 SGHAT and CDR2 FQNNGV come from the germline V gene. After removal of 4 bases from V and 2 bases from J, the junction contained 6 bases not matched to a gene. For the CDR3, the DNA is TGTGCCAGCAGCTCTGGGACAGGCAGGAACTATGGCTACACCTTC. Translated: CASSSGTGRNYGYTF. Looking up the rest from reference TRBV11-2 and TRBJ1-2 gives the full variable domain: EAGVAQSPRYKIIEKRQSVAFWCNPISGHATLYWYQQILGQGPKLLIQFQNNGVVDDSQLPKDRFSAERLKGVDSTLKIQPAKLEDSAVYLCASSSGTGRNYGYTFGSGTRLTVV.

This chain connects TRBV5-1 to TRBJ2-7, with D maybe TRBD1 (8 bases). CDR1 and CDR2 from the germline V gene are SGHRS and YFSETQ. CDR3 length: 14 residues. V lost 0 bases and J 5 bases, leaving 12 bases between the germline ends. CDR3 amino acids: CASSLGQGRDEQYF. CDR3 nucleotides: TGCGCCAGCAGCTTGGGACAGGGGAGGGACGAGCAGTACTTC.

This clonotype occurred a few times. Here the CDR3 DNA reads TGTGCCAGCAGTCCGACCGGGACAGGTTCCAATGAGCAGTTCTTC. The encoded protein is CASSPTGTGSNEQFF. The chain has TRBV28 and TRBJ2-1; 8 bases align to TRBD1. The V segment lost 5 bases and the J segment 6 bases; nucleotides outside the gene matches: 9. The CDR3 totals 15 residues. Germline V gives CDR1 MDHEN, CDR2 SYDVKM.

The rearrangement uses TRBV5-1 and TRBJ2-3; 7 bases match TRBD2. The CDR3 is 16 amino acids. The V gene's germline CDR1 is SGHRS and CDR2 YFSETQ. Trimming cost V 4 bases and J 2 bases; bases outside gene matches: 10. The CDR3 DNA follows: TGCGCCAGCAGCAATCCCGAGCGGGGATTCACAGATACGCAGTATTTT. Protein sequence: CASSNPERGFTDTQYF.

The V and J genes are TRBV27 and TRBJ2-7, with 7 bases aligning to TRBD2. The J segment lost 4 bases and the V segment lost 5 bases, leaving 11 bases of the junction unmatched. Germline assignment: CDR1 MNHEY and CDR2 SMNVEV (reference sequence). The CDR3 runs to 15 residues. This chain's CDR3 is CASSLFGLEFYEQYF. CDR3 DNA: TGTGCCAGCAGTCTATTTGGACTAGAGTTTTACGAGCAGTACTTC.

V usage is TRBV7-9 and J usage is TRBJ2-3, with D perhaps TRBD1 (6 bases). Trimming removed 3 bases at V and 2 bases at J, with 12 bases between. This CDR3 spans 15 amino acids. Germline values: CDR1 SEHNR, CDR2 FQNEAQ (reference sequence). CDR3 amino acids: CASSFEGGHTDTQYF. CDR3 coding DNA: TGTGCCAGCAGCTTTGAAGGGGGACACACAGATACGCAGTATTTT.

The count of this clonotype is one. The chain employs TRBV5-6 and TRBJ2-3; TRBD1 matches 12 bases. Germline V gene data show CDR1 as SGHDT and CDR2 as YYEEEE. There are 16 residues in the CDR3. Trimming cost V 4 bases and J 5 bases; bases outside gene matches: 8. CDR3 in amino acids: CASSEGQGAGLDTQYF. The DNA for the CDR3 is TGTGCCAGCAGCGAGGGACAGGGGGCAGGGTTAGATACGCAGTATTTT.

This clonotype was seen only a few times. The chain joins TRBV20-1 to TRBJ1-4; D might be TRBD1 (5 bases). V was cut by 4 bases and J by 3 bases, with 15 bases left in between. The CDR3 loop spans 15 amino acids. The V gene's germline CDR1 is DFQATT and CDR2 SNEGSKA (reference sequence). Here the CDR3 reads CSAKIPGPSNEKLFF. The CDR3 region has the DNA TGCAGTGCTAAAATCCCGGGACCGTCTAATGAAAAACTGTTTTTT.

The chain employs TRBV6-1 and TRBJ2-1, with D possibly TRBD2 on 6 matching bases. Looked up from germline, CDR1 is MNHNS and CDR2 is SASEGT. The CDR3 has 13 residues. V lost 2 bases and J lost 10, with 12 bases in between. The DNA of the CDR3 is TGTGCCAGCAGTGAATGGAGGGGTTCCGAGCAGTTCTTC. It specifies CASSEWRGSEQFF.

A few counts support this clonotype. V gene TRBV7-2 combines with J gene TRBJ1-4; the match to TRBD1 covers 9 bases. J lost 5 bases, V lost 1 base, and 2 bases had no gene match. CDR3 size: 15 residues. CDR1 and CDR2 (germline): SGHTA, FQGNSA. Here the CDR3 DNA reads TGTGCCAGCAGCTTAGTTGGGACAGGGAATGAAAAACTGTTTTTT. It is translated as CASSLVGTGNEKLFF.

The table lists this clonotype with a few counts. J is TRBJ2-1 and V is TRBV7-9, with 12 positions matching TRBD1. CDR3 length: 17 amino acids. The germline V gene has CDR1 SEHNR and CDR2 FQNEAQ (reference sequence). Losses at the gene ends were 1 base for V and 6 bases for J; bases not matched to a gene: 7. The CDR3 coding sequence is TGTGCCAGCAGCTTAGTCGGGACAGGGGGCTTCGGCAATGAGCAGTTCTTC. Its translation: CASSLVGTGGFGNEQFF.

The V and J genes are TRBV29-1 and TRBJ2-3; D is undetermined. Germline V gene sequence: CDR1 SQVTM, CDR2 ANQGSEA. This CDR3 region has 12 residues. Trimming cost V 5 bases and J 4 bases, with 10 bases left between them. This chain's CDR3 is CSVSPSPDTQYF. In DNA form, the CDR3 reads TGCAGCGTTTCCCCGAGCCCAGATACGCAGTATTTT.

This clonotype has just a few counts. The chain recombines TRBV27 with TRBJ2-7, with D unclear. This CDR3 is built from 10 residues. V gave up 8 bases and J gave up 5 bases, with 7 bases separating them. CDR1 and CDR2 from the germline V gene are MNHEY and SMNVEV (reference sequence). The CDR3: CASPRHEQYF. For the CDR3, the DNA is TGTGCCAGCCCCCGTCACGAGCAGTACTTC.

Note on this clonotype: Mismatch with germline at one junction end may stem from a read error. The chain employs TRBV7-9 and TRBJ2-3, with D possibly TRBD2 on 6 matching bases. Germline loops: CDR1 SEHNR, CDR2 FQNEAQ (reference sequence). CDR3 length: 15 amino acids. CDR3 region: CASSLHGLPTDAQYF. DNA for the CDR3: TGTGCCAGCAGCCTCCACGGACTACCCACAGATGCGCAGTATTTT.

Remarks on this clonotype: A much larger clone sits a single nucleotide away, making a read error possible. The genes are TRBV20-1 and TRBJ2-5, with unresolved D. The CDR3 has 13 amino acids. From germline, CDR1 is DFQATT and CDR2 SNEGSKA (reference sequence). Trimming removed 4 bases at V and 8 bases at J, with 17 bases between. This chain's CDR3 is CSAISHSVDTQYF. The CDR3 DNA sequence: TGCAGTGCTATCTCCCATTCGGTTGATACCCAGTACTTC.

V and J are TRBV2 and TRBJ2-7; TRBD1 is a possible D gene (6 bases). V was trimmed by 0 bases and J by 3 bases, leaving 12 bases between them. The CDR3 consists of 15 residues. The V gene's germline CDR1 is SNHLY and CDR2 FYNNEI. The CDR3 DNA follows: TGTGCCAGCAGTGAAGCAGGGGGTAAGGTCTACGAGCAGTACTTC. As protein: CASSEAGGKVYEQYF.

The chain has TRBV20-1 and TRBJ2-7; possibly TRBD1 or TRBD2 for D (5 bases each). The germline V gene has CDR1 DFQATT and CDR2 SNEGSKA (reference sequence). Trimming pared 0 bases from V and 6 bases from J, leaving 15 bases between. The CDR3 extends over 14 amino acids. The CDR3 sequence is CSARDDPRGSEQYF. DNA of the CDR3: TGCAGTGCTAGAGATGACCCCCGGGGCAGCGAGCAGTACTTC.

This clonotype has only a few counts. The J gene is TRBJ2-1, the V gene TRBV10-3; maybe TRBD1 (6 bases). CDR1 and CDR2 (germline): ENHRY, SYGVKD. Trimming took 4 bases from V and 5 from J, leaving 15 bases between them. This CDR3 is built from 15 residues. The CDR3 sequence: CAISGSTGTNNEQFF. In DNA, the CDR3 is TGTGCCATCAGTGGATCCACCGGGACAAACAATGAGCAGTTCTTC.

This chain uses TRBV7-9 with TRBJ2-1; possible D gene TRBD2, 7 bases. The CDR3 has 16 amino acids. The germline gives CDR1 SEHNR, CDR2 FQNEAQ (reference sequence). The germline V and J ends were trimmed by 3 bases and 1 base, with 13 bases remaining between them. The CDR3 loop reads CASSFGGGRSYNEQFF. CDR3 coding DNA: TGTGCCAGCAGCTTTGGGGGCGGGAGATCCTACAATGAGCAGTTCTTC.

This clonotype was seen more than once but under ten times. The V and J genes are TRBV13 and TRBJ2-7; 9 positions agree with TRBD1. After removal of 5 bases from V and 3 bases from J, the junction contained 8 bases not matched to a gene. This CDR3 spans 15 amino acids. The V gene's germline CDR1 is PRHDT and CDR2 FYEKMQ (reference sequence). The CDR3 protein is CASSLGQGLYYEQYF. The CDR3 DNA is TGTGCCAGCAGCCTCGGACAGGGGTTGTACTACGAGCAGTACTTC.